A selection of T cell receptor beta chains follows, all from one sample in a study of identical twins. From the 5' RACE reads, TCRdb called clonotypes with MiXCR, one entry per CDR3 protein. This sample yields 400,000 to 550,000 distinct CDR3 sequences, of which about 24% are seen a single time; just under 3% belongs to the top ten. These data also formed part of another study, on T cells expressing NK-cell markers.

Input material: CD4+ T cells sorted from blood. The receptors derive from a woman aged 18-29 years in good health. Each CDR3 is given with its conserved first and last residue. A D gene is named only where the DNA matches it firmly. The listing skips clone size in some rows; elsewhere it reads once, few, many or a size class.

d_call	j_call	clone_size	v_call	cdr3_nt	cdr3_aa
TRBD2	TRBJ2-7	.	TRBV6-6	TGTGCCAGCGGGGGGAGGGCCTACGAGCAGTACTTC	CASGGRAYEQYF
TRBD2	TRBJ2-3	.	TRBV5-6	TGTGCCAGCAGCTACCGACTAGCGGGGGCCACAGATACGCAGTATTTT	CASSYRLAGATDTQYF
TRBD1	TRBJ2-3	.	TRBV11-2	TGTGCCAGCAGCGAAAGACAGGGTCGCACAGATACGCAGTATTTT	CASSERQGRTDTQYF
.	TRBJ2-3	.	TRBV5-4	TGTGCCAGCAGCCGTCCCTGGGGGGATACGCAGTATTTT	CASSRPWGDTQYF
.	TRBJ2-7	few	TRBV3-1	TGTGCCAGCAGCCTGGGGGGTCTCTACGAGCAGTACTTC	CASSLGGLYEQYF
TRBD2	TRBJ2-1	.	TRBV6-1	TGTGCCAGCATGGGGTCGGGAGGGCACAATGAGCAGTTCTTC	CASMGSGGHNEQFF
.	TRBJ2-7	.	TRBV27	TGTGCCAGCAGTTTAAAGTCACAGAGCTCCTACGAGCAGTACTTC	CASSLKSQSSYEQYF
.	TRBJ2-1	.	TRBV29-1	TGCAGCGTTGCACACACTACGGGGAGTAATGAGCAGTTCTTC	CSVAHTTGSNEQFF
TRBD2	TRBJ2-3	few	TRBV12-3/TRBV12-4	TGTGCCAGCAGTCTCATAGCGGGGGGTGGGAATACGCAGTATTTT	CASSLIAGGGNTQYF
TRBD1	TRBJ1-1	few	TRBV5-1	TGCGCCAGCAGCACACGGACAGGGGGCGTTAACACTGAAGCTTTCTTT	CASSTRTGGVNTEAFF
.	TRBJ2-3	.	TRBV29-1	TGCAGCGTTGGCAGAGGGGGAGATACGCAGTATTTT	CSVGRGGDTQYF
TRBD1	TRBJ2-7	.	TRBV7-2	TGTGCCAGCAGCTTCTATCCCCGGGACAGGGGGATCTACGAGCAGTACTTC	CASSFYPRDRGIYEQYF
TRBD2	TRBJ2-1	.	TRBV20-1	TGCAGTGCTAGAGAGGGACTACCGATCGTAAAAAACAATGAGCAGTTCTTC	CSAREGLPIVKNNEQFF
.	TRBJ2-3	.	TRBV6-1	TGTGCCACCCTAGATTCTAGGGCAGATACGCAGTATTTT	CATLDSRADTQYF
.	TRBJ2-3	.	TRBV9	TGTGCCAGCAGCACCGGTCGCACAGATACGCAGTATTTT	CASSTGRTDTQYF
.	TRBJ2-1	.	TRBV29-1	TGCAGCGTTGATCGGCGGGCGGCCTATAATGAGCAGTTCTTC	CSVDRRAAYNEQFF
TRBD1	TRBJ2-1	few	TRBV12-3/TRBV12-4	TGTGCCAGCAGTCGGACAGGGGGCAGTGAGCAGTTCTTC	CASSRTGGSEQFF
.	TRBJ2-1	few	TRBV5-1	TGCGCCAGCAGCCTTACACAGGCCTACAATGAGCAGTTCTTC	CASSLTQAYNEQFF
.	TRBJ1-2	many	TRBV29-1	TGCAGCGTTGAAGATCAAGGAAAAGGCTACACCTTC	CSVEDQGKGYTF
TRBD2	TRBJ2-1	many	TRBV12-3/TRBV12-4	TGTGCCAGCAGTTTATCGGCTAGCGGGAGAGGTGAGCAGTTCTTC	CASSLSASGRGEQFF
.	TRBJ1-2	few	TRBV7-3	TGTGCCAGCAGCTTTACGCCCGGGGGTTTCTGGGGCTACACCTTC	CASSFTPGGFWGYTF
.	TRBJ1-2	.	TRBV7-9	TGTGCCAGCAGCGGACACGGAGGCGAGTATGGCTACACCTTC	CASSGHGGEYGYTF
TRBD2	TRBJ2-7	few	TRBV5-1	TGCGCCAGCAGCTTGGGTTCTAGCGGGGGGACCCGTTTTTCCTACGAGCAGTACTTC	CASSLGSSGGTRFSYEQYF
.	TRBJ1-2	few	TRBV5-1	TGCGCCAGCAGCAGGGACCCACCTTCGGACGGGTACTATGGCTACACCTTC	CASSRDPPSDGYYGYTF
TRBD2	TRBJ2-1	.	TRBV5-1	TGCGCCAGCAGTAAGCGGGAGGGATCCTACAATGAGCAGTTCTTC	CASSKREGSYNEQFF
.	TRBJ1-1	once	TRBV12-3/TRBV12-4	TGTGCCAGCAGTCCCGGAAACTGGGGGACTGAAGCTTTCTTT	CASSPGNWGTEAFF
.	TRBJ1-2	few	TRBV6-1	TGTGCCAGCAGTCCCCCGGACATTAACTATGGCTACACCTTC	CASSPPDINYGYTF
TRBD2	TRBJ2-7	.	TRBV20-1	TGCAGTGCTAGAGGGACTAGCGCCGGGGCCCTCATCTCCGAGCAGTACTTC	CSARGTSAGALISEQYF
.	TRBJ1-4	.	TRBV6-1	TGTGCCAGCTCTAACCCGGGGAAATACTCCGAAAAACTGTTTTTT	CASSNPGKYSEKLFF
.	TRBJ2-4	.	TRBV5-6	TGTGCCAGCATCAAACGGACGGGAGCTCTAGCCAAAAACATTCAGTACTTC	CASIKRTGALAKNIQYF
.	TRBJ1-5	few	TRBV6-1	TGTGCCAGCAGTGAGGAGTACTTAAATCAGCCCCAGCATTTT	CASSEEYLNQPQHF
.	TRBJ1-5	once	TRBV18	TGTGCCAGCTCGTCCCAGTATGGCAATCAGCCCCAGCATTTT	CASSSQYGNQPQHF
.	TRBJ1-1	few	TRBV10-3	TGTGCCATCAGCGCCCAGGGGAACACTGAAGCTTTCTTT	CAISAQGNTEAFF
TRBD2	TRBJ2-1	.	TRBV15	TGTGCCACCAGGCCGGGACTAGCTCCGGACAATGAGCAGTTCTTC	CATRPGLAPDNEQFF
.	TRBJ2-3	.	TRBV10-1	TGCGCCAGGTGCGCGGTGGCAGATACGCAGTATTTT	CARCAVADTQYF
.	TRBJ2-5	.	TRBV20-1	TGCAGTGCTATTTACCGGAAAGAGACCCAGTACTTC	CSAIYRKETQYF
.	TRBJ2-1	.	TRBV5-1	TGCGCCAGCAGCCGAGGCGGTAACTCCTACAATGAGCAGTTCTTC	CASSRGGNSYNEQFF
TRBD1	TRBJ1-1	.	TRBV20-1	TGCAGTGCTACGGAGGGGGCCTTAGCTTTCTTT	CSATEGALAFF
.	TRBJ2-7	.	TRBV29-1	TGCAGCGCTGGACCCCACCGGGACTACGAGCAGTACTTC	CSAGPHRDYEQYF
.	TRBJ1-1	few	TRBV5-1	TGCGCCAGCAGCTTTAACATGTACACTGAAGCTTTCTTT	CASSFNMYTEAFF
.	TRBJ1-1	many	TRBV20-1	TGCAGTGCTAGGGGCACTGAAGCTTTCTTT	CSARGTEAFF
TRBD2	TRBJ2-3	many	TRBV6-2/TRBV6-3	TGTGCCAGCAGGAGGGAGGGCGGGGGAGAGCAGTATTTT	CASRREGGGEQYF
.	TRBJ1-2	.	TRBV5-1	TGCGCCAGCAGCACCGGGACCGAGTATGGCTACACCTTC	CASSTGTEYGYTF